Below are 21 T cell receptor beta chains sequenced from a single sample in a study of blood T cell repertoires in COVID-19 (dated by TCRdb to 2018 to 2020). The method behind the library was the immunoSEQ multiplex PCR assay. Imported from immuneACCESS, the table was reduced by TCRdb to in-frame sequences with V and J called. These copies leave out some clones; in studies compared against another copy, an unresolved V gene accounts for under half, and the cause of the remainder is not known. In this sample the table shows approximately 66,000 clones, around 84% of which occur a single time. Together, the top ten hold 5.5% to 8% of the sample. The sequenced material came from peripheral blood. Source of these receptors: a man over 45 with active COVID-19.

The chain links TRBV3-1 (or the pseudogene TRBV3-2) to TRBJ1-2, with TRBD1 matching 9 bases. The CDR3 loop spans 16 amino acids. With V trimmed by 5 bases and J by 8 bases, 15 bases remained unmatched. The germline V gene has CDR1 LGHDT and CDR2 YNNKEL (reference sequence). The CDR3 spells CASSSDWAGQGSGYTF. In DNA, the CDR3 is TGTGCCAGCAGCTCCGACTGGGCGGGACAGGGTTCGGGCTACACCTTC.

The V gene is TRBV5-1, the J gene TRBJ1-2; D gene ambiguous. The germline CDR1 and CDR2 sequences are SGHRS and YFSETQ. The CDR3 consists of 13 residues. V lost 4 bases, J lost 3 bases, and 10 bases lay in between. CDR3 DNA sequence: TGCGCCAGCAGCCAGACATCCTACTATGGCTACACCTTC. Translating gives CASSQTSYYGYTF.

The chain employs TRBV5-1 and TRBJ1-6, with 10 bases that match TRBD1. CDR3 length equals 16 residues. The V segment lost 3 bases and the J segment 2 bases; nucleotides outside the gene matches: 2. Germline CDR1 and CDR2: SGHRS and YFSETQ. CDR3 sequence (DNA): TGCGCCAGCAGCTGGACAGGGGGAGCCTATAATTCACCCCTCCACTTT. This gives the protein CASSWTGGAYNSPLHF.

The V call is TRBV24-1, the J call TRBJ2-5, with TRBD2 matching 10 bases. CDR1 and CDR2 (germline): KGHDR, SFDVKD. This CDR3 is 15 amino acids long. The junction had 7 bases not matched to a gene; V was cut back by 3 bases and J by 7 bases. The CDR3 region has the DNA TGTGCCACCAGTGATAACACCGGGACTAGCGTGACCCAGTACTTC. It is translated as CATSDNTGTSVTQYF.

V and J are TRBV30 and TRBJ1-5, with unresolved D. The germline CDR1 and CDR2 sequences are GTSNPN and SVGIG (reference sequence). Trimming cost V 1 base and J 4 bases, with 8 bases left between them. This CDR3 region has 13 residues. CDR3 sequence (DNA): TGTGCCTGGAGTGAGTCGGGGAATCAGCCCCAGCATTTT. The encoded protein is CAWSESGNQPQHF.

The chain carries TRBV4-1 and TRBJ2-6; D is possibly TRBD2 (5 bases). Germline-derived CDR1 and CDR2 are MGHRA and YSYEKL. Trimming pared 1 base from V and 0 bases from J, leaving 13 bases between. This CDR3 spans 18 amino acids. DNA for the CDR3: TGCGCCAGCAGCCAAGTGGACTTGGGATTCTCTGGGGCCAACGTCCTGACTTTC. Its translation: CASSQVDLGFSGANVLTF.

This clone was detected a few times. The rearrangement joins TRBV5-1 to TRBJ1-5; TRBD1 aligns across 9 bases. V shed 5 bases, J shed 6 bases, and the junction held 9 bases outside the gene matches. CDR3 length: 15 residues. Germline CDR1 SGHRS, CDR2 YFSETQ. In DNA, the CDR3 is TGCGCCAGCAGTTCCACGGGACAGGGAGGTCAGCCCCAGCATTTT. Its protein is CASSSTGQGGQPQHF.

The chain carries TRBV18 and TRBJ1-1, with D perhaps matching TRBD1 (6 bases). The CDR3 extends over 14 amino acids. Germline CDR1 is KGHSH and CDR2 is LQKENI. The germline V and J ends were trimmed by 6 bases and 7 bases, with 18 bases remaining between them. The CDR3 sequence: CASSLTGGNDEAFF. The CDR3 nucleotides read TGTGCCAGCTCCTTGACAGGAGGAAACGATGAAGCTTTCTTT.

This clone has more than one count but fewer than ten. J is TRBJ2-2 and V is TRBV20-1; 7 bases map to TRBD1. The CDR3 is made up of 13 amino acids. J gave up 6 bases and V 3 bases, and 4 bases lay outside the gene matches. Germline CDR1 and CDR2: DFQATT and SNEGSKA (reference sequence). As DNA, the CDR3 is TGCAGTGCTAGTAACGACAGGGCCGGGGAGCTGTTTTTT. Protein: CSASNDRAGELFF.

This CDR3 reads CASSYLTANTEAFF. In nucleotides, the CDR3 is TGCGCCAGCAGTTACCTGACAGCGAACACTGAAGCTTTCTTT. V gene TRBV5-1 combines with J gene TRBJ1-1, with D possibly matching TRBD1 (5 bases). V shed 5 bases and J shed 1 base, with 12 bases lying between them. CDR1 and CDR2 from the germline V gene are SGHRS and YFSETQ. This CDR3 is 14 amino acids long.

V is TRBV14 and J is TRBJ2-4; D is possibly TRBD2 (6 bases). V gave up 4 bases and J gave up 11 bases, with 12 bases separating them. The CDR3 consists of 12 residues. Germline CDR1 reads SGHDN; CDR2 reads FVKESK. CDR3 bases: TGTGCCAGCAGCCGTACTAGCTTTCTTCAGTACTTC. Translating gives CASSRTSFLQYF.

This chain links TRBV21-1 with TRBJ1-5; TRBD1, the D gene given by the table, was not confirmed from the DNA. TRBV21-1 has pseudogene status. CDR3 size: 13 residues. CDR3 protein: CASSSGQVKPQHF. CDR3 coding DNA: TGTGCCAGCAGCAGCGGACAGGTGAAGCCCCAGCATTTT.

The rearrangement links TRBV19 to TRBJ1-5; D remains unclear. The germline V gene has CDR1 LNHDA and CDR2 SQIVND (reference sequence). V was cut by 5 bases and J by 4 bases, with 6 bases left in between. CDR3 size: 12 residues. The CDR3 spells CASSFNNQPQHF. As DNA, the CDR3 is TGTGCCAGTAGTTTCAATAATCAGCCCCAGCATTTT.

The gene calls are TRBV27 and TRBJ2-2, with TRBD1 matching over 7 bases. Germline-derived CDR1 and CDR2 are MNHEY and SMNVEV (reference sequence). Trimming took 0 bases from V and 6 from J; bases not matched to a gene: 4. This CDR3 comprises 15 residues. The CDR3 loop is CASSLSGTAPGELFF. CDR3 DNA: TGTGCCAGCAGTTTATCGGGGACAGCCCCCGGGGAGCTGTTTTTT.

This rearrangement joins TRBV7-9 to TRBJ2-1; 7 positions match TRBD2. The CDR3 contains 16 residues. The V gene end was trimmed by 3 bases and the J gene end by 0 bases; junction bases not matched to a gene: 5. Looked up from germline, CDR1 is SEHNR and CDR2 is FQNEAQ (reference sequence). The CDR3 DNA reads TGTGCCAGCAGCTTGAATCGCGGGAGCTCCTACAATGAGCAGTTCTTC. This encodes CASSLNRGSSYNEQFF. Supplemented by reference TRBV7-9 and TRBJ2-1, the full variable domain reads DTGVSQNPRHKITKRGQNVTFRCDPISEHNRLYWYRQTLGQGPEFLTYFQNEAQLEKSRLLSDRFSAERPKGSFSTLEIQRTEQGDSAMYLCASSLNRGSSYNEQFFGPGTRLTVL.

The chain joins TRBV19 to TRBJ2-1, with 9 positions matching TRBD2. The CDR3 loop spans 15 amino acids. Germline CDR1 reads LNHDA; CDR2 reads SQIVND (reference sequence). V gave up 8 bases and J gave up 7 bases; unmatched junction bases: 12. CDR3 in amino acids: CASQGVAGALNEQFF. CDR3 in DNA: TGTGCCAGTCAAGGGGTAGCGGGAGCTTTAAATGAGCAGTTCTTC. Full variable domain (rest looked up from reference TRBV19 and TRBJ2-1): DGGITQSPKYLFRKEGQNVTLSCEQNLNHDAMYWYRQDPGQGLRLIYYSQIVNDFQKGDIAEGYSVSREKKESFPLTVTSAQKNPTAFYLCASQGVAGALNEQFFGPGTRLTVL.

V gene TRBV3-1 (or the pseudogene TRBV3-2) combines with J gene TRBJ2-7, with 11 bases that match TRBD2. This CDR3 comprises 15 residues. V shed 6 bases, J shed 3 bases, and the junction held 7 bases outside the gene matches. Germline loops: CDR1 LGHDT, CDR2 YNNKEL (reference sequence). CDR3 sequence (DNA): TGTGCCAGCAGTTACGCCGGGACTAGCGGCTACGAGCAGTACTTC. Translating gives CASSYAGTSGYEQYF.

This clone was picked up one time. V is TRBV7-2 and J is TRBJ2-3, with 13 bases lining up with TRBD2. This CDR3 has 17 amino acids. Germline CDR1 is SGHTA and CDR2 is FQGNSA. V lost 5 bases, J lost 4 bases, and 9 bases stayed unmatched. The CDR3 DNA follows: TGTGCCAGCAGCCGGAGGACTAGCGGGAGCCCGCCAGATACGCAGTATTTT. This encodes CASSRRTSGSPPDTQYF.

This CDR3 reads CASSYSAGSNQPQHF. CDR3 coding DNA: TGTGCCAGCAGTTACTCGGCAGGGTCCAATCAGCCCCAGCATTTT. This chain uses TRBV6-5 with TRBJ1-5, with a weak D call TRBD1 (5 bases). The germline V gene has CDR1 MNHEY and CDR2 SVGAGI. The V end was cut by 0 bases, the J end by 3 bases, with 9 bases between. This CDR3 spans 15 amino acids.

The chain combines TRBV2 with TRBJ2-2, with a possible D match to TRBD2 (5 bases). The V end lost 4 bases, the J end lost 0 bases, and 12 bases lay between the germline ends. The germline gives CDR1 SNHLY, CDR2 FYNNEI. The CDR3 contains 16 residues. This CDR3 is CASSVESGANTGELFF. DNA for the CDR3: TGTGCCAGCAGTGTTGAATCCGGGGCGAACACCGGGGAGCTGTTTTTT.

The chain combines TRBV3-1 (or the pseudogene TRBV3-2) with TRBJ1-1, with TRBD1 matching over 7 bases. This CDR3 spans 14 amino acids. In germline, CDR1 is LGHDT, CDR2 YNNKEL (reference sequence). The junction had 3 bases not matched to a gene; V was cut back by 0 bases and J by 5 bases. CDR3 residues: CASSQEGGETEAFF. DNA for the CDR3: TGTGCCAGCAGCCAAGAAGGGGGCGAGACTGAAGCTTTCTTT.